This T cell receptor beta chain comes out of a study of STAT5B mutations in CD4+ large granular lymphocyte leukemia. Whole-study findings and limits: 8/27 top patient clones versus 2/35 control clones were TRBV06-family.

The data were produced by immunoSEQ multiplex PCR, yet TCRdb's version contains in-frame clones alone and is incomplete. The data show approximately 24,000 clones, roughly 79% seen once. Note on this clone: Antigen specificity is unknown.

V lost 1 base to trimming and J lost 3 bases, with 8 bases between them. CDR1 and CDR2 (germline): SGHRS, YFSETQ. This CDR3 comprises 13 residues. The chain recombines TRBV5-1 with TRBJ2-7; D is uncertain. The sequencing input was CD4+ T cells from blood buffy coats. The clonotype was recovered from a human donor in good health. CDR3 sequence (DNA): TGCGCCAGCAGCTTGCTTGTGGTCTACGAGCAGTACGTC. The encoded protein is CASSLLVVYEQYV.